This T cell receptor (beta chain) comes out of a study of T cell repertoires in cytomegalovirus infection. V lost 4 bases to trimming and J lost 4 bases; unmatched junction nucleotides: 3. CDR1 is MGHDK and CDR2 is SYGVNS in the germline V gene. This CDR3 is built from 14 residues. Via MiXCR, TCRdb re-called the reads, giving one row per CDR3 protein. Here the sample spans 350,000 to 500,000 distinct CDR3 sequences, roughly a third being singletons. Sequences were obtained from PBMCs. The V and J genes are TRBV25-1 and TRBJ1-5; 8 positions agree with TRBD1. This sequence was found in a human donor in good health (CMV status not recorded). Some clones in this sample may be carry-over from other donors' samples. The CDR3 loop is CASSGTGPNQPQHF. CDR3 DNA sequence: TGTGCCAGCAGTGGGACAGGGCCGAATCAGCCCCAGCATTTT.